These 31 T cell receptor beta chains were sequenced from one sample in a study of T-cell reconstitution after alpha-beta-depleted transplantation in children. Preparation of the TCRbeta library used unique molecular identifiers. In TCRdb, the PCR reads were re-called with MiXCR into one record per CDR3 protein. Among 490,000 or so distinct CDR3 sequences listed, around 12% were seen once. The specimen comprised PBMCs from the stem cell graft donor, sampled from the stem cell graft. The receptor source for this set is a human donor who donated a stem cell graft to a child with combined immunodeficiency.

This clonotype was detected only a few times. The chain combines TRBV6-5 with TRBJ2-2; 9 bases map to TRBD2. The germline gives CDR1 MNHEY, CDR2 SVGAGI. CDR3 length equals 17 residues. The V and J ends lost 2 bases and 3 bases, in that order; junction bases with no gene match: 7. CDR3 DNA: TGTGCCAGCAGTTACCTTAGCGGGAGTTTCGACACCGGGGAGCTGTTTTTT. Translated: CASSYLSGSFDTGELFF.

This clonotype was observed at least ten times. This chain connects TRBV29-1 to TRBJ1-1; 7 bases fit TRBD1. The length of the CDR3 is 13 residues. Germline CDR1 reads SQVTM; CDR2 reads ANQGSEA. V lost 5 bases to trimming and J lost 2 bases; unmatched junction nucleotides: 5. Here the CDR3 DNA reads TGCAGCGTTCAACAGGGGCCAAACACTGAAGCTTTCTTT. Its protein product is CSVQQGPNTEAFF.

By frequency in the sample, this clonotype is medium-sized. V usage is TRBV29-1 and J usage is TRBJ2-3; TRBD1 aligns across 7 bases. Germline-derived CDR1 and CDR2 are SQVTM and ANQGSEA. After removal of 0 bases from V and 9 bases from J, the junction contained 3 bases not matched to a gene. The CDR3 has 12 residues. As DNA, the CDR3 is TGCAGCGTTGAAGAGGTACAGGGGACGCAGTATTTT. This encodes CSVEEVQGTQYF.

The chain carries TRBV5-1 and TRBJ2-1, with 10 bases aligning to TRBD2. V lost 3 bases, J lost 8 bases, and 14 bases stayed unmatched. Germline values: CDR1 SGHRS, CDR2 YFSETQ. The CDR3 contains 17 residues. The CDR3 loop is CASSSSPSGRAGDEQFF. The CDR3 bases are TGCGCCAGCAGCTCCTCCCCGAGCGGGAGGGCCGGGGATGAGCAGTTCTTC.

This rearrangement joins TRBV4-2 to TRBJ2-7; 12 bases map to TRBD2. The CDR3 covers 17 residues. Germline CDR1 LGHNA, CDR2 YNFKEQ. V lost 0 bases and J lost 2; bases outside the gene matches: 5. CDR3 sequence reads: CASSQDRTSGVPYEQYF. The CDR3 nucleotides are TGTGCCAGCAGCCAAGATCGGACTAGCGGGGTGCCCTACGAGCAGTACTTC.

This clonotype came up a few times. The chain combines TRBV5-1 with TRBJ1-4; TRBD1 aligns across 7 bases. The trim removed 5 bases at V and 4 bases at J, leaving 8 bases unmatched. CDR1 and CDR2 (germline): SGHRS, YFSETQ. This CDR3 is 15 amino acids long. The CDR3 here is CASSLDRVHNEKLFF. The CDR3 nucleotides are TGCGCCAGCAGTCTCGACAGGGTCCATAATGAAAAACTGTTTTTT.

This sequence joins TRBV7-8 and TRBJ2-7; the D gene is possibly TRBD2 (7 bases). Germline V lookup: CDR1 SGHVS, CDR2 FQNEAQ. The V end lost 5 bases, the J end lost 5 bases, and 13 bases lay between the germline ends. CDR3 size: 13 residues. The CDR3 nucleotides read TGTGCCAGCAGCGCCCCGGGGGGCGACGAGCAGTACTTC. Its protein product is CASSAPGGDEQYF.

Only a few counts were recorded for this clonotype. The chain recombines TRBV4-2 with TRBJ2-1, with 10 positions matching TRBD2. The V gene end was trimmed by 1 base and the J gene end by 6 bases; junction bases not matched to a gene: 9. The germline CDR1 and CDR2 sequences are LGHNA and YNFKEQ. This CDR3 spans 17 amino acids. The CDR3 sequence: CASSQGTASGGFNEQFF. CDR3 DNA sequence: TGTGCCAGCAGCCAAGGCACGGCTAGCGGGGGATTCAATGAGCAGTTCTTC.

At least ten counts were recorded for this clonotype. The chain uses TRBV4-2 and TRBJ2-3; D is possibly TRBD2 (5 bases). The CDR3 contains 16 residues. Germline V CDR1 and CDR2: LGHNA, YNFKEQ. V was pared by 0 bases and J by 1 base, with 11 bases between. The CDR3 protein is CASSQEKGEGTDTQYF. The CDR3 DNA reads as TGTGCCAGCAGCCAAGAGAAGGGAGAAGGCACAGATACGCAGTATTTT.

This clonotype was observed many times. This chain joins TRBV6-6 and TRBJ2-1; 8 nucleotides match TRBD2. The V gene end was trimmed by 6 bases and the J gene end by 6 bases; junction bases not matched to a gene: 4. This CDR3 is built from 13 residues. Germline V gene data show CDR1 as MNHNY and CDR2 as SVGAGI (reference sequence). The CDR3 reads CASSREGGNEQFF. The CDR3 DNA sequence: TGTGCCAGCAGCCGGGAGGGAGGCAATGAGCAGTTCTTC.

This clonotype has just a few counts. V gene TRBV15 combines with J gene TRBJ2-3; D unclear. The V end lost 0 bases, the J end lost 2 bases, and 12 bases lay between the germline ends. Germline CDR1 is LNHNV and CDR2 is YYDKDF (reference sequence). The CDR3 has 16 amino acids. CDR3 DNA: TGTGCCACCAGCAGAGATTTGGCGCTCAACACAGATACGCAGTATTTT. As protein: CATSRDLALNTDTQYF.

This clonotype was observed at least ten times. This sequence joins TRBV4-3 and TRBJ2-5; 7 nucleotides agree with TRBD1. CDR1 is LGHNA, CDR2 YSLEER, per germline. The CDR3 runs 15 residues. V gave up 8 bases and J gave up 5 bases; unmatched junction bases: 14. CDR3 nucleotides: TGCGCCAGCGCCTTTTACAGGGGCGGTGGGGAGACCCAGTACTTC. Translation gives CASAFYRGGGETQYF.

This clonotype was seen at least ten times. The chain has TRBV5-1 and TRBJ1-1; maybe TRBD1 (6 bases). The germline V gene encodes CDR1 SGHRS and CDR2 YFSETQ. Trimming removed 1 base at V and 6 bases at J, with 13 bases between. This CDR3 is built from 14 residues. The CDR3 protein is CASSLNRDGAEAFF. CDR3 DNA sequence: TGCGCCAGCAGCTTGAACAGGGATGGAGCTGAAGCTTTCTTT. The whole variable domain, remainder taken from reference TRBV5-1 and TRBJ1-1, is KAGVTQTPRYLIKTRGQQVTLSCSPISGHRSVSWYQQTPGQGLQFLFEYFSETQRNKGNFPGRFSGRQFSNSRSEMNVSTLELGDSALYLCASSLNRDGAEAFFGQGTRLTVV.

The chain is built from TRBV28 and TRBJ2-3; the match to TRBD2 covers 13 bases. The germline CDR1 and CDR2 sequences are MDHEN and SYDVKM. The CDR3 has 14 residues. Losses at the gene ends were 6 bases for V and 8 bases for J; bases not matched to a gene: 5. The CDR3 sequence: CASRLAGGSPTQYF. The CDR3 coding sequence is TGTGCCAGCAGACTAGCGGGGGGGAGTCCTACGCAGTATTTT. Full variable domain (remainder filled in from reference TRBV28 and TRBJ2-3): DVKVTQSSRYLVKRTGEKVFLECVQDMDHENMFWYRQDPGLGLRLIYFSYDVKMKEKGDIPEGYSVSREKKERFSLILESASTNQTSMYLCASRLAGGSPTQYFGPGTRLTVL.

This chain uses TRBV10-3 with TRBJ2-7, with 9 positions matching TRBD2. J lost 1 base, V lost 5 bases, and 9 bases had no gene match. In germline, CDR1 is ENHRY, CDR2 SYGVKD. The CDR3 is 16 residues long. DNA for the CDR3: TGTGCCATCAGTTTCTATAGCGGGAGTGAATCCTACGAGCAGTACTTC. Amino acids: CAISFYSGSESYEQYF.

The gene calls are TRBV30 and TRBJ1-5, with D unclear. This CDR3 region has 16 residues. The V gene lost 1 base and the J gene lost 2 bases, with 15 bases spanning the gap. Germline V lookup: CDR1 GTSNPN, CDR2 SVGIG (reference sequence). CDR3 residues: CAWSAATQWGNQPQHF. In nucleotides, the CDR3 is TGTGCCTGGAGTGCGGCAACACAATGGGGCAATCAGCCCCAGCATTTT.

The chain employs TRBV4-2 and TRBJ1-1, with 8 nucleotides matching TRBD1. The CDR3 runs to 14 residues. The germline CDR1 and CDR2 sequences are LGHNA and YNFKEQ. V was pared by 8 bases and J by 4 bases, with 9 bases of the junction left unmatched. The CDR3 coding sequence is TGTGCCAGCGAAAGGACAGGGACTAGCACTGAAGCTTTCTTT. As protein: CASERTGTSTEAFF.

This clonotype was recorded at least ten times. The rearrangement links TRBV5-1 to TRBJ2-1, with 8 bases matching TRBD2. V lost 0 bases and J lost 6; bases outside the gene matches: 8. CDR3 length: 16 residues. Looked up from germline, CDR1 is SGHRS and CDR2 is YFSETQ. CDR3 amino acids: CASSLVGGGPVNEQFF. CDR3 DNA sequence: TGCGCCAGCAGCTTGGTTGGCGGGGGGCCAGTCAATGAGCAGTTCTTC.

In its sample, this clonotype was seen a few times. The rearrangement uses TRBV12-3 or TRBV12-4 and TRBJ1-2; unclear D gene. Trimming took 2 bases from V and 7 from J, leaving 17 bases between them. The CDR3 contains 15 residues. The CDR3 DNA reads TGTGCCAGCAGTTTATTTTGGTTCGGAGCGACTGGCTACACCTTC. It yields the protein CASSLFWFGATGYTF.

The chain joins TRBV9 to TRBJ2-3; D is undetermined. Germline loops: CDR1 SGDLS, CDR2 YYNGEE. The CDR3 is made up of 15 amino acids. V was clipped by 0 bases and J by 1 base, with 9 bases between them. The CDR3 sequence: CASSVGARGTDTQYF. The CDR3 region has the DNA TGTGCCAGCAGCGTAGGGGCCCGGGGCACAGATACGCAGTATTTT.

This clonotype was observed at least ten times. The V call is TRBV5-1, the J call TRBJ2-7, with TRBD1 identical over 8 bases. Germline V gene data show CDR1 as SGHRS and CDR2 as YFSETQ. The CDR3 length is 14 residues. The V segment lost 4 bases and the J segment 0 bases; nucleotides outside the gene matches: 3. DNA for the CDR3: TGCGCCAGCAGCCCGACAGGGGCCTCCTACGAGCAGTACTTC. This gives the protein CASSPTGASYEQYF.

This clonotype was observed many times. V usage is TRBV20-1 and J usage is TRBJ2-5; 7 bases are shared with TRBD2. Trimming at V came to 0 bases and at J to 5 bases, leaving 12 bases not matched to a gene. CDR1 DFQATT and CDR2 SNEGSKA come from the germline V gene (reference sequence). CDR3 length: 16 amino acids. CDR3 amino acids: CSARDRRGPGGETQYF. CDR3 in DNA: TGCAGTGCTAGAGATCGACGGGGTCCCGGGGGGGAGACCCAGTACTTC.

This clonotype was recorded a few times. The V call is TRBV10-3, the J call TRBJ2-3; 10 positions agree with TRBD2. Unmatched junction bases numbered 5, after V lost 7 bases and J lost 4 bases. The V gene's germline CDR1 is ENHRY and CDR2 SYGVKD. The CDR3 is 14 residues long. Written as DNA, the CDR3 is TGTGCCATCACGGCTAGCGGGGGCCCAGATACGCAGTATTTT. Translation gives CAITASGGPDTQYF.

The CDR3 DNA reads as TGTGCCAGCTCTCTACAGGGGTTTCCCACAGATACGCAGTATTTT. It specifies CASSLQGFPTDTQYF. V is TRBV2 and J is TRBJ2-3; 7 nucleotides align to TRBD1. Losses at the gene ends were 8 bases for V and 2 bases for J; bases not matched to a gene: 10. The CDR3 runs 15 residues. Looked up from germline, CDR1 is SNHLY and CDR2 is FYNNEI.

This clonotype has ten or more counts. The chain joins TRBV6-5 to TRBJ1-3; maybe TRBD1 (5 bases). This CDR3 contains 16 residues. The ends were cut back, 1 base at V and 0 bases at J, with 10 bases in the middle. Germline V gives CDR1 MNHEY, CDR2 SVGAGI. CDR3 in amino acids: CASSYLTEDSGNTIYF. As DNA, the CDR3 is TGTGCCAGCAGTTACTTGACAGAAGACTCTGGAAACACCATATATTTT.

This clonotype was observed many times. The chain recombines TRBV7-8 with TRBJ2-1, with 7 bases aligning to TRBD2. Germline-derived CDR1 and CDR2 are SGHVS and FQNEAQ. CDR3 length: 15 amino acids. J gave up 2 bases and V 2 bases, and 3 bases lay outside the gene matches. This CDR3 is CASSLIAGPYNEQFF. DNA for the CDR3: TGTGCCAGCAGCTTAATAGCGGGCCCCTACAATGAGCAGTTCTTC.

This clonotype was counted only a few times. This rearrangement joins TRBV29-1 to TRBJ2-5; the D gene is possibly TRBD1 (5 bases). The V and J ends lost 2 bases and 5 bases respectively, with 6 bases between them. In germline, CDR1 is SQVTM, CDR2 ANQGSEA. The CDR3 consists of 11 residues. The CDR3 nucleotides read TGCAGCGTTGAACAGGGCGAGACCCAGTACTTC. Its protein is CSVEQGETQYF.

The V gene is TRBV29-1, the J gene TRBJ1-2, with a weak D call TRBD1 (5 bases). The V and J ends lost 7 bases and 8 bases respectively, with 29 bases between them. The germline gives CDR1 SQVTM, CDR2 ANQGSEA. There are 16 residues in the CDR3. CDR3 in DNA: TGCAGCGCAAACATCGGGACTGCCAGTTTCTATGGGGGCTACACCTTC. This translates into CSANIGTASFYGGYTF.

This clonotype came up a few times. V is TRBV7-3 and J is TRBJ2-7; D perhaps matches TRBD2 (5 bases). Looked up from germline, CDR1 is SGHTA and CDR2 is FQGTGA. The V gene lost 5 bases and the J gene lost 6 bases, with 14 bases spanning the gap. This CDR3 has 13 residues. The CDR3 is CASSLLDGGEQYF. DNA for the CDR3: TGTGCCAGCAGCCTCCTCGATGGAGGCGAGCAGTACTTC.

J is TRBJ2-1 and V is TRBV4-3; 10 bases map to TRBD2. After removal of 0 bases from V and 15 bases from J, the junction contained 11 bases not matched to a gene. CDR1 LGHNA and CDR2 YSLEER come from the germline V gene. CDR3 length equals 15 residues. CDR3 nucleotide sequence: TGCGCCAGCAGCCAAGAGTACAGCGGGAGGGCAGGGCCGTTCTTC. This encodes CASSQEYSGRAGPFF.

Only a few counts were recorded for this clonotype. The rearrangement joins TRBV7-3 to TRBJ1-1; TRBD1 matches 10 bases. This CDR3 comprises 14 residues. CDR1 is SGHTA and CDR2 is FQGTGA in the germline V gene. Trimming took 4 bases from V and 4 from J; bases not matched to a gene: 3. The CDR3 protein is CASSSRQGATEAFF. The CDR3 DNA reads TGTGCCAGCAGCTCTCGACAGGGGGCCACTGAAGCTTTCTTT.